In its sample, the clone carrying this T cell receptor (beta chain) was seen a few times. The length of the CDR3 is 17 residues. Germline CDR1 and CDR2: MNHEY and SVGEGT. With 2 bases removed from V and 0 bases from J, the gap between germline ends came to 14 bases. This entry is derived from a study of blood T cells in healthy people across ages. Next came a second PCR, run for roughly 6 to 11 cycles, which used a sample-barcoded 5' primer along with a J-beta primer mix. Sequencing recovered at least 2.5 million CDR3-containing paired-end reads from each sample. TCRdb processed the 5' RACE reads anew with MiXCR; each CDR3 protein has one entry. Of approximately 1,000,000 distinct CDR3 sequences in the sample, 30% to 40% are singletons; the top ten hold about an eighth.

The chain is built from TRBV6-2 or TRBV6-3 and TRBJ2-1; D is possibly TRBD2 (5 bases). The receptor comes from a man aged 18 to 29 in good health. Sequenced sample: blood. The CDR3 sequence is CASSYGGLTNSYNEQFF. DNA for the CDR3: TGTGCCAGCAGTTACGGAGGACTCACCAACTCCTACAATGAGCAGTTCTTC.